These T cell receptor beta chains were read from a single sample in a study of monozygotic twins with inflammatory bowel disease. TCRdb reanalyzed the 5' RACE reads, giving one entry per CDR3 protein sequence and no DNA. The sample's table shows around 410,000 distinct CDR3 sequences. Sequencing input: blood. Receptor source: a human donor with ulcerative colitis or Crohn's disease, or a healthy co-twin of an affected twin (not recorded which). CDR3s include the opening cysteine and the closing phenylalanine or tryptophan. Each record gives: CDR3 length, J gene, V gene, CDR3 protein.

15,TRBJ2-1,TRBV20-1,CSARSPVNSYNEQFF
13,TRBJ2-1,TRBV5-6,CASSLWGNNEQFF
16,TRBJ2-1,TRBV6-2/TRBV6-3,CASRPREGVSYNEQFF
17,TRBJ1-5,TRBV5-1,CASSLTPLTVSNQPQHF
16,TRBJ2-1,TRBV11-2,CASSLLAPRGYNEQFF
14,TRBJ2-7,TRBV6-5,CASSLSGGTYEQYF
13,TRBJ2-2,TRBV29-1,CSADGPNTGELFF
17,TRBJ2-1,TRBV6-1,CASSEMGGAGGYNEQFF
16,TRBJ2-7,TRBV4-1,CASSYYRDRSNYEQYF
17,TRBJ2-6,TRBV25-1,CASSETEGTAIPNVLTF
13,TRBJ1-4,TRBV27,CASSLTTGTGVIF
14,TRBJ2-5,TRBV3-1,CASSLQRPQETQYF
13,TRBJ2-7,TRBV29-1,CSVLGTLLGEQYF
15,TRBJ2-1,TRBV28,CASSAGTGGPRVQFF
13,TRBJ2-1,TRBV19,CASKRTEVNEQFF
15,TRBJ2-1,TRBV5-5,CASSGGQGGYNEQFF
14,TRBJ2-7,TRBV20-1,CSARETSGANEQYF
14,TRBJ2-7,TRBV7-2,CASSLRWDPYEQYF
15,TRBJ2-2,TRBV20-1,CSASGLAMNTGELFF
16,TRBJ2-4,TRBV20-1,CSAPRTGRPAKNIQYF
14,TRBJ1-2,TRBV10-3,CAISESRGPQGYTF
14,TRBJ2-5,TRBV20-1,CSYTSPRFQETQYF
14,TRBJ2-7,TRBV3-1,CASSPGTAHAEQYF
17,TRBJ2-1,TRBV20-1,CSAISREPTSSYNEQFF
13,TRBJ2-5,TRBV30,CAWKRAPGETQYF
13,TRBJ2-5,TRBV27,CASSFPGGETQYF
16,TRBJ2-5,TRBV9,CDSSVGVSERGETQYF
15,TRBJ2-1,TRBV5-1,CASSFKAGAGNEQFF
13,TRBJ2-7,TRBV20-1,CSAEAGSSYEQYF
15,TRBJ2-7,TRBV7-8,CASSLVPGHNYEQYF
18,TRBJ1-6,TRBV6-5,CASSAQGEGAPDNSPLHF
15,TRBJ2-7,TRBV5-4,CASSLRGGAGYEQYF
15,TRBJ1-5,TRBV5-1,CASSLDGDPNQPQHF
15,TRBJ2-6,TRBV20-1,CSARDISAGANVLTF
14,TRBJ2-3,TRBV5-1,CASSFDRGTDTQYF
14,TRBJ1-2,TRBV5-1,CASSLGFGTDGYTF
12,TRBJ1-2,TRBV30,CACRQGRSGYTF
16,TRBJ2-1,TRBV24-1,CATSDYGTSGRGEQFF
18,TRBJ1-4,TRBV13,CASSIRGMVPRINEKLFF
19,TRBJ2-6,TRBV9,CASSVGLAGAGSGANVLTF
13,TRBJ1-1,TRBV5-1,CASSLATVSEAFF
17,TRBJ1-5,TRBV20-1,CSARDFGPTGGVQPQHF
14,TRBJ2-7,TRBV14,CASSRGGEIYEQYF